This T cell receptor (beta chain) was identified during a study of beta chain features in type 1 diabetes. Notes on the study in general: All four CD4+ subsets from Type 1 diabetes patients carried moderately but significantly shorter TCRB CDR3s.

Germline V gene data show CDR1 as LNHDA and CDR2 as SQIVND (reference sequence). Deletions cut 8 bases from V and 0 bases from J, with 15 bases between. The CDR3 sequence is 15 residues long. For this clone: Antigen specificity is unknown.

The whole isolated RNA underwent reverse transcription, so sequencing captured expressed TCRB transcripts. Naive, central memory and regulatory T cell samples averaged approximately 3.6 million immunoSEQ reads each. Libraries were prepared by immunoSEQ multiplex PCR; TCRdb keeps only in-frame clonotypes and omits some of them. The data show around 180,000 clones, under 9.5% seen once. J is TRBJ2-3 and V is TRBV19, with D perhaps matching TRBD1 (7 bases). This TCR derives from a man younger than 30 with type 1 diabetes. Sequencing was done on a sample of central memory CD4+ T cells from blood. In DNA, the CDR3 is TGTGCCAGTGCGTTTGGAGGGGGCAGCACAGATACGCAGTATTTT. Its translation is CASAFGGGSTDTQYF.